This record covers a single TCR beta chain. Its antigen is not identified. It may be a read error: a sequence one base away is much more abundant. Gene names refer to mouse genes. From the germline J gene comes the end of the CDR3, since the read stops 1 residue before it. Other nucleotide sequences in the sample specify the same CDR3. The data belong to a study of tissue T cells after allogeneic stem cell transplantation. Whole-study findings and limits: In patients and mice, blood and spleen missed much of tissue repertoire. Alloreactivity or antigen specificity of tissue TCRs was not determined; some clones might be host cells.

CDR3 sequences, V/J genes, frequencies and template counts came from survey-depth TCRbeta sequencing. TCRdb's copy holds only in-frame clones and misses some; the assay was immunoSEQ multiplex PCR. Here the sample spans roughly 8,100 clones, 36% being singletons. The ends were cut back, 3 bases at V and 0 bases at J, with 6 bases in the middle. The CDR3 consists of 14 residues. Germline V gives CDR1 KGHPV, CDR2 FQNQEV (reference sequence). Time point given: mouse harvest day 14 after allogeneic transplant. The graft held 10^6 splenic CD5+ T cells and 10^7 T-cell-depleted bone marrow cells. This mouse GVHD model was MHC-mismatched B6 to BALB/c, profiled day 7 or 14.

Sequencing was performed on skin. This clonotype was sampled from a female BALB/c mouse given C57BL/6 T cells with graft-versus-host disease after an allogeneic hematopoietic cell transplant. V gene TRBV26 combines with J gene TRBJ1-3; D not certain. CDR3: CASSLGNSGNTLYF. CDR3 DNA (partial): TGTGCCAGCAGTCTTGGCAATTCTGGAAATACGCTCTAT.